These 27 T cell receptor beta chains were all obtained from the same sample, sequenced in a study of blood T cell repertoires in COVID-19. Libraries were prepared by immunoSEQ multiplex PCR; TCRdb keeps only in-frame clonotypes and omits some of them. This sample has more than 300,000 clones, with roughly 91% found just once. The sample comprised PBMCs or T cells enriched from blood (not recorded which). The source of these receptors is a woman between 18 and 29 years old who had recovered from COVID-19.

This chain joins TRBV13 and TRBJ1-2; 11 positions agree with TRBD1. This CDR3 contains 13 residues. With 5 bases clipped from V and 4 bases from J, the junction kept 0 bases outside the gene matches. Germline CDR1 is PRHDT and CDR2 is FYEKMQ (reference sequence). The CDR3 sequence: CASSGQGAYGYTF. The CDR3 DNA sequence: TGTGCCAGCAGCGGACAGGGGGCCTATGGCTACACCTTC.

V gene TRBV19 combines with J gene TRBJ1-1; 7 nucleotides line up with TRBD1. V was pared by 5 bases and J by 1 base, with 10 bases of the junction left unmatched. CDR3 size: 16 residues. Germline values: CDR1 LNHDA, CDR2 SQIVND (reference sequence). The CDR3 sequence: CASSAIDRAGNTEAFF. CDR3 bases: TGTGCCAGTAGTGCCATAGACAGGGCGGGGAACACTGAAGCTTTCTTT.

Only a few counts were recorded for this clone. This chain connects TRBV5-6 to TRBJ2-7, with D possibly TRBD2 on 5 matching bases. Germline CDR1 is SGHDT and CDR2 is YYEEEE. V lost 0 bases to trimming and J lost 6 bases, with 22 bases between them. This CDR3 comprises 17 residues. The CDR3 nucleotides read TGTGCCAGCAGCTTGGAGAGGTGGGGATACGGAGAGGGCGAGCAGTACTTC. It specifies CASSLERWGYGEGEQYF.

The chain couples TRBV7-2 to TRBJ2-1, with a weak D call TRBD1 (6 bases). V was cut by 8 bases and J by 1 base, with 12 bases left in between. Germline-derived CDR1 and CDR2 are SGHTA and FQGNSA. The CDR3 runs to 14 residues. The DNA of the CDR3 is TGTGCCAGCCGCGAAGGGGGTTCCTACAATGAGCAGTTCTTC. Amino acids: CASREGGSYNEQFF.

V and J are TRBV29-1 and TRBJ2-3; 7 bases are shared with TRBD2. The J segment lost 2 bases and the V segment lost 0 bases, leaving 11 bases of the junction unmatched. Germline CDR1 reads SQVTM; CDR2 reads ANQGSEA. This CDR3 contains 17 residues. DNA of the CDR3: TGCAGCGTTGAAGATCCCGGGGGGTCCCCACTCACAGATACGCAGTATTTT. Translating gives CSVEDPGGSPLTDTQYF.

This chain uses TRBV19 with TRBJ1-2; 10 positions agree with TRBD1. Germline V gene sequence: CDR1 LNHDA, CDR2 SQIVND (reference sequence). CDR3 length: 16 residues. With 4 bases clipped from V and 7 bases from J, the junction kept 12 bases outside the gene matches. In DNA, the CDR3 is TGTGCCAGTAGTAAGGGACAGGGGATCCGTGTCACTGGCTACACCTTC. Translated: CASSKGQGIRVTGYTF.

This chain connects TRBV18 to TRBJ1-5; 8 nucleotides align to TRBD1. CDR3 length: 14 amino acids. V lost 4 bases to trimming and J lost 3 bases; unmatched junction nucleotides: 2. The germline gives CDR1 KGHSH, CDR2 LQKENI. The CDR3 DNA is TGTGCCAGCTCACGGACAGGGAACAATCAGCCCCAGCATTTT. This sequence encodes CASSRTGNNQPQHF.

This chain uses TRBV14 with TRBJ2-7; 7 bases are a match to TRBD1. V lost 1 base and J lost 2; bases outside the gene matches: 2. The CDR3 totals 14 residues. Germline V gene sequence: CDR1 SGHDN, CDR2 FVKESK. The CDR3 is CASSQVGTAYEQYF. CDR3 nucleotide sequence: TGTGCCAGCAGCCAAGTAGGGACAGCCTACGAGCAGTACTTC.

The rearrangement links TRBV9 to TRBJ2-3; 9 nucleotides align to TRBD1. Germline V lookup: CDR1 SGDLS, CDR2 YYNGEE. The V segment lost 4 bases and the J segment 1 base; nucleotides outside the gene matches: 4. The CDR3 sequence is 15 residues long. The chain's CDR3 is CASSPRTGGTDTQYF. The CDR3 nucleotides read TGTGCCAGCAGCCCGCGGACAGGGGGCACAGATACGCAGTATTTT. Full variable domain (outside the CDR3, taken from reference TRBV9 and TRBJ2-3): DSGVTQTPKHLITATGQRVTLRCSPRSGDLSVYWYQQSLDQGLQFLIQYYNGEERAKGNILERFSAQQFPDLHSELNLSSLELGDSALYFCASSPRTGGTDTQYFGPGTRLTVL.

The V call is TRBV9, the J call TRBJ2-1; 9 bases are a match to TRBD2. CDR1 and CDR2 from the germline V gene are SGDLS and YYNGEE. This CDR3 comprises 14 residues. The V segment lost 7 bases and the J segment 9 bases; nucleotides outside the gene matches: 11. The CDR3 bases are TGTGCCAGCGGGGCTAGCGGGGCGGTGAGTGAGCAGTTCTTC. It is translated as CASGASGAVSEQFF.

This chain connects TRBV20-1 to TRBJ2-7, with 9 bases lining up with TRBD2. Unmatched junction bases numbered 5, after V lost 3 bases and J lost 2 bases. This CDR3 has 14 amino acids. Germline V gives CDR1 DFQATT, CDR2 SNEGSKA (reference sequence). The CDR3 DNA is TGCAGTGCTAGTCGGGCTAGCGGGGCCTACGAGCAGTACTTC. It encodes CSASRASGAYEQYF.

This chain uses TRBV4-1 with TRBJ2-2, with a tentative D call TRBD2 (6 bases). The CDR3 consists of 16 residues. Trimming stripped 0 bases from V and 5 bases from J, with 13 bases between. CDR1 and CDR2 from the germline V gene are MGHRA and YSYEKL. The DNA for the CDR3 is TGCGCCAGCAGCCAAGATCCGGGTGCGGGAACCGGGGAGCTGTTTTTT. Its translation is CASSQDPGAGTGELFF.

J is TRBJ1-4 and V is TRBV5-1; 7 bases align to TRBD1. The germline V gene encodes CDR1 SGHRS and CDR2 YFSETQ. The CDR3 sequence is 14 residues long. V lost 4 bases to trimming and J lost 8 bases; unmatched junction nucleotides: 8. The CDR3 bases are TGCGCCAGCAGCCCAGGGGGTGCTTGGGAAAAACTGTTTTTT. This codes for CASSPGGAWEKLFF.

J is TRBJ2-5 and V is TRBV2, with 9 bases identical to TRBD1. The germline CDR1 and CDR2 sequences are SNHLY and FYNNEI. Germline trimming cut 4 bases from V and 4 bases from J; bases unmatched to any gene: 4. The CDR3 extends over 14 amino acids. The CDR3 here is CASSVGTGSETQYF. The CDR3 region has the DNA TGTGCCAGCAGTGTAGGGACAGGGTCAGAGACCCAGTACTTC.

CDR3 DNA sequence: TGTGCCAGCAGCCCCTCCGGGACTAGCGGCCTCGCGAGGTTCTTC. Encoded protein: CASSPSGTSGLARFF. V and J are TRBV11-2 and TRBJ2-1; 11 nucleotides match TRBD2. The CDR3 has 15 residues. With 5 bases clipped from V and 15 bases from J, the junction kept 15 bases outside the gene matches. In germline, CDR1 is SGHAT, CDR2 FQNNGV.

The chain combines TRBV19 with TRBJ1-4, with 7 bases identical to TRBD1. The CDR3 consists of 15 residues. V shed 3 bases and J 3 bases; nucleotides not matched to a gene: 4. The germline V gene has CDR1 LNHDA and CDR2 SQIVND (reference sequence). DNA of the CDR3: TGTGCCAGTAGTATTACCGGGACAGCTAATGAAAAACTGTTTTTT. This codes for CASSITGTANEKLFF.

This clone occurred once. The rearrangement links TRBV7-2 to TRBJ2-5, with TRBD1 matching over 9 bases. With V trimmed by 2 bases and J by 5 bases, 6 bases remained unmatched. From germline, CDR1 is SGHTA and CDR2 FQGNSA. The CDR3 contains 15 residues. This chain's CDR3 is CASSLIGQGWETQYF. The CDR3, as DNA: TGTGCCAGCAGCTTAATTGGACAGGGGTGGGAGACCCAGTACTTC.

The CDR3 sequence: CASSLARTSGGTDTQYF. CDR3 DNA: TGTGCCAGCAGCTTAGCGAGGACTAGCGGGGGGACAGATACGCAGTATTTT. The rearrangement uses TRBV7-2 and TRBJ2-3; TRBD2 matches at 14 bases. Per germline, CDR1 SGHTA and CDR2 FQGNSA. CDR3 length: 17 amino acids. After removal of 0 bases from V and 3 bases from J, the junction contained 2 bases not matched to a gene.

This clone was counted a single time. This rearrangement joins TRBV4-1 to TRBJ1-6; 8 nucleotides line up with TRBD1. The CDR3 is 14 residues long. The J segment lost 10 bases and the V segment lost 4 bases, leaving 6 bases of the junction unmatched. Germline values: CDR1 MGHRA, CDR2 YSYEKL. The CDR3 loop reads CASSLRTGQSPLHF. CDR3 nucleotides: TGCGCCAGCAGCCTCCGGACAGGGCAATCACCCCTCCACTTT.

V is TRBV2 and J is TRBJ2-2; 11 bases align to TRBD1. This CDR3 contains 17 residues. Trimming removed 7 bases from V and 2 bases from J; junction bases left unmatched: 9. From germline, CDR1 is SNHLY and CDR2 FYNNEI. This CDR3 is CASTRDRGKINTGELFF. The CDR3, as DNA: TGTGCCAGCACCCGGGACAGGGGGAAGATTAACACCGGGGAGCTGTTTTTT.

The CDR3 nucleotides read TGTGCCAGCAGTGGAGGGGAGGGTTACTATGGCTACACCTTC. Translated: CASSGGEGYYGYTF. The chain joins TRBV27 to TRBJ1-2; TRBD1 is a possible D gene (5 bases). Germline assignment: CDR1 MNHEY and CDR2 SMNVEV (reference sequence). V was trimmed by 5 bases and J by 3 bases, leaving 13 bases between them. The length of the CDR3 is 14 residues.

This clone was detected only once. Within the sample, other DNA sequences also encode this same CDR3. The CDR3 coding sequence is TGTGCCAGCTCACCAACAGGTGTCACTGAAGCTTTCTTT. Protein sequence: CASSPTGVTEAFF. The V gene is TRBV18, the J gene TRBJ1-1, with D possibly TRBD1 on 5 matching bases. The CDR3 has 13 amino acids. The V gene lost 2 bases and the J gene lost 4 bases, with 8 bases spanning the gap. The germline V gene encodes CDR1 KGHSH and CDR2 LQKENI.

V and J are TRBV5-6 and TRBJ2-7; D not certain. The CDR3 extends over 12 amino acids. V was shortened by 3 bases and J by 4 bases, with 8 bases between the two germline ends. Germline-derived CDR1 and CDR2 are SGHDT and YYEEEE. The CDR3 is CASSYSGYEQYF. In nucleotides, the CDR3 is TGTGCCAGCAGCTACAGTGGATACGAGCAGTACTTC.

This chain connects TRBV18 to TRBJ2-7; D unclear. Trimming cost V 2 bases and J 0 bases, with 8 bases left between them. This CDR3 comprises 14 residues. The V gene's germline CDR1 is KGHSH and CDR2 LQKENI. DNA of the CDR3: TGTGCCAGCTCACCAGGAGTTCCCTCCTACGAGCAGTACTTC. Translated: CASSPGVPSYEQYF.

This chain links TRBV4-3 with TRBJ2-3; D unresolved. The CDR3 runs 14 residues. Looked up from germline, CDR1 is LGHNA and CDR2 is YSLEER. Trimming took 0 bases from V and 6 from J, leaving 10 bases between them. The CDR3 sequence is CASSQESAKDTQYF. In DNA form, the CDR3 reads TGCGCCAGCAGCCAAGAAAGCGCGAAGGATACGCAGTATTTT.

This rearrangement joins TRBV7-9 to TRBJ1-1; D is possibly TRBD1 (6 bases). V dropped 4 bases and J dropped 6 bases, with 9 bases sitting between them. This CDR3 is built from 12 residues. The germline gives CDR1 SEHNR, CDR2 FQNEAQ (reference sequence). In nucleotides, the CDR3 is TGTGCCAGCAGCTCGGACAGCGCTGAAGCTTTCTTT. It yields the protein CASSSDSAEAFF. Based on the CDR3 plus reference TRBV7-9 and TRBJ1-1, the full variable domain is DTGVSQNPRHKITKRGQNVTFRCDPISEHNRLYWYRQTLGQGPEFLTYFQNEAQLEKSRLLSDRFSAERPKGSFSTLEIQRTEQGDSAMYLCASSSDSAEAFFGQGTRLTVV.

The rearrangement links TRBV7-8 to TRBJ2-2, with D possibly TRBD2 on 5 matching bases. CDR3 length equals 14 residues. V was trimmed by 8 bases and J by 4 bases, leaving 14 bases between them. Germline lookup yields CDR1 SGHVS and CDR2 FQNEAQ. In nucleotides, the CDR3 is TGTGCCAGCGGGGAGATCGGGTTCACCGGGGAGCTGTTTTTT. It yields the protein CASGEIGFTGELFF.